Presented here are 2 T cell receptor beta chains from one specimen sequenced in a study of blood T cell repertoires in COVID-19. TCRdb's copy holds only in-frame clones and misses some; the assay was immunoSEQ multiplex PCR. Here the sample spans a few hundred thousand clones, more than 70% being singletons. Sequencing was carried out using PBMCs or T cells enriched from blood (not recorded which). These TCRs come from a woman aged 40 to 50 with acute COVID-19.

The CDR3 spells CASSQDLGQGGTEAFF. The CDR3 nucleotides read TGCGCCAGCAGCCAAGATCTGGGCCAAGGGGGAACTGAAGCTTTCTTT. This chain uses TRBV4-3 with TRBJ1-1; the D gene is possibly TRBD1 (6 bases). V lost 0 bases and J lost 5, with 16 bases in between. The CDR3 spans 16 residues. Per germline, CDR1 LGHNA and CDR2 YSLEER.

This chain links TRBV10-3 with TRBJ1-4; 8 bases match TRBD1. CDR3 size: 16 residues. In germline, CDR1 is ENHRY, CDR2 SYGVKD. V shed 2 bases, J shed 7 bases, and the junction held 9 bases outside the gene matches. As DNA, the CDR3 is TGTGCCATCAGTGAGCGTCAGGGGGCGCGGTTTGAAAAACTGTTTTTT. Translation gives CAISERQGARFEKLFF.